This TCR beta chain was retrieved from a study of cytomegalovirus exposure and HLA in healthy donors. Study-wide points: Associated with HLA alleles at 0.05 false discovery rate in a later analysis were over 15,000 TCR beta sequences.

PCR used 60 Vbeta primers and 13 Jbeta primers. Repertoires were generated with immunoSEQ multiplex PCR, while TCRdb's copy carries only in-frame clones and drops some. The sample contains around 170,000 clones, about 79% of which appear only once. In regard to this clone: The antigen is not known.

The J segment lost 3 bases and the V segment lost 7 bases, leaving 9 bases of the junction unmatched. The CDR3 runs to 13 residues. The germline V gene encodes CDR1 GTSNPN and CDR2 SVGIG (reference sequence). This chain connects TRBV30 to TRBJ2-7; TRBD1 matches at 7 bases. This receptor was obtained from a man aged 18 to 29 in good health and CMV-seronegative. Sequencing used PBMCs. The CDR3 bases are TGTGCCTACTACCCCCGGGACAGCTACGAGCAGTACTTC. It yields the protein CAYYPRDSYEQYF.